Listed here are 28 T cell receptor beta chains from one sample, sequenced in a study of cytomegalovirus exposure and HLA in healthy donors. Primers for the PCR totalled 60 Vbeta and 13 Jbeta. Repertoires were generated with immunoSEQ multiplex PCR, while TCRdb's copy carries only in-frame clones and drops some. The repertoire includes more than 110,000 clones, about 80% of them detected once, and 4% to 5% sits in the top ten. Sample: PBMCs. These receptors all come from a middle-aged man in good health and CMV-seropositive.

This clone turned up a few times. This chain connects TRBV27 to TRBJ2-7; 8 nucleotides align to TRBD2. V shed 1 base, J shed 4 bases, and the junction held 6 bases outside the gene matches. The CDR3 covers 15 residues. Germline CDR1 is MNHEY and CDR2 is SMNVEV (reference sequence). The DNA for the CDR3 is TGTGCCAGCAGTTTATTTGGCGGGAGGAGGTACGAGCAGTACTTC. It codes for CASSLFGGRRYEQYF.

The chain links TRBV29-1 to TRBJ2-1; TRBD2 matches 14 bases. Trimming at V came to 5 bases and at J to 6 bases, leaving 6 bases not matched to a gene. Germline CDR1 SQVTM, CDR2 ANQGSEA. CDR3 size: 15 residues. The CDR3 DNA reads TGCAGCGTTCAGACTAGCGGGAGGGCGGGCAATGAGCAGTTCTTC. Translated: CSVQTSGRAGNEQFF.

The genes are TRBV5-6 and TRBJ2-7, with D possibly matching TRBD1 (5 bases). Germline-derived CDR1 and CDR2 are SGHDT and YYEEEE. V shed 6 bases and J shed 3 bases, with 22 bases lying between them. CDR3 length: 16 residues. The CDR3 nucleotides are TGTGCCAGCACCTCCCGCCCGTGGCAGGGCGGCTACGAGCAGTACTTC. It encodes CASTSRPWQGGYEQYF.

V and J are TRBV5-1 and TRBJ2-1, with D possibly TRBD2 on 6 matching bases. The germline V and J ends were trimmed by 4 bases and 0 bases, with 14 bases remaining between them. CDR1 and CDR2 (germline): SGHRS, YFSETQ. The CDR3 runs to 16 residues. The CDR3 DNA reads TGCGCCAGCAGCGCCTCGGCGGGGAGCTCCTACAATGAGCAGTTCTTC. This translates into CASSASAGSSYNEQFF.

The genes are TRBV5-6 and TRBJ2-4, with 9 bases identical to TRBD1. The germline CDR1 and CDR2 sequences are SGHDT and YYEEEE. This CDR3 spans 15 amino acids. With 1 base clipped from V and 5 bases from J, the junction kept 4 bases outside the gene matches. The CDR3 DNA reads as TGTGCCAGCAGCTTGTGGGACAGGGAGGAAAACATTCAGTACTTC. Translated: CASSLWDREENIQYF. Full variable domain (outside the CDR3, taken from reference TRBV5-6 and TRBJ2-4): DAGVTQSPTHLIKTRGQQVTLRCSPKSGHDTVSWYQQALGQGPQFIFQYYEEEERQRGNFPDRFSGHQFPNYSSELNVNALLLGDSALYLCASSLWDREENIQYFGAGTRLSVL.

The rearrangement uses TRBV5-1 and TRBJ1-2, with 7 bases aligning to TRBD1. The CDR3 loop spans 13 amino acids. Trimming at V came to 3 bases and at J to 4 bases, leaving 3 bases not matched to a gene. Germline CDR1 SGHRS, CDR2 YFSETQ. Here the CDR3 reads CASSWGTAYGYTF. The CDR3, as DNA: TGCGCCAGCAGCTGGGGGACAGCCTATGGCTACACCTTC.

CDR3 protein: CASSPLQGTSYEQYF. The CDR3 nucleotides are TGTGCCAGCTCACCACTTCAGGGCACCTCCTACGAGCAGTACTTC. The chain recombines TRBV18 with TRBJ2-7; a weak D match, TRBD1 (5 bases). Germline CDR1 and CDR2: KGHSH and LQKENI. V was clipped by 1 base and J by 0 bases, with 10 bases between them. The CDR3 runs to 15 residues.

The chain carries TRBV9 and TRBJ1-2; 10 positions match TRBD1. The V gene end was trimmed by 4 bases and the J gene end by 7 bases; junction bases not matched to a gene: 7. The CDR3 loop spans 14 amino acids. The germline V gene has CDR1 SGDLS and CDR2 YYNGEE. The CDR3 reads CASSSPGTGVGYTF. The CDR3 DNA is TGTGCCAGCAGCTCCCCCGGGACAGGGGTTGGCTACACCTTC.

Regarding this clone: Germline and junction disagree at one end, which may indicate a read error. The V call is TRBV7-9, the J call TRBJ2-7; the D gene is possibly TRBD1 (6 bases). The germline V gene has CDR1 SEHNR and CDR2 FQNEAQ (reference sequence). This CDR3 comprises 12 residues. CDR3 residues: CSSETGKNEQYF. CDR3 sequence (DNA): TGTTCCAGCGAAACAGGGAAGAACGAGCAGTACTTC.

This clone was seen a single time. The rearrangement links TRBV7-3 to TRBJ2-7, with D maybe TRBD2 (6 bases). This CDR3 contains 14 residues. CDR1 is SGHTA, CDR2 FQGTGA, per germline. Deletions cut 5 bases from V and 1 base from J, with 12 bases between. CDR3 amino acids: CASSPRRESYEQYF. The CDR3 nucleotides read TGTGCCAGCAGCCCCAGGCGGGAATCCTACGAGCAGTACTTC.

CDR3 sequence reads: CASSESDYGEQYF. The CDR3 DNA is TGCGCCAGCAGTGAGTCGGACTATGGCGAGCAGTACTTC. This rearrangement joins TRBV10-2 to TRBJ2-7; D may be TRBD2 (6 bases). Trimming shortened V by 0 bases and J by 6 bases, and 9 bases separated the two germline ends. The germline V gene encodes CDR1 WSHSY and CDR2 SAAADI. The CDR3 runs 13 residues.

CDR3 nucleotide sequence: TGTGCCAGCAGTGGGGGGAGCCCTGAAGCTTTCTTT. Translation: CASSGGSPEAFF. The chain carries TRBV27 and TRBJ1-1; TRBD1 is a possible D gene (5 bases). Per the germline V gene, CDR1 is MNHEY and CDR2 is SMNVEV (reference sequence). V dropped 5 bases and J dropped 6 bases, with 10 bases sitting between them. The CDR3 has 12 residues.

CDR3 loop: CASSLTHRGTGNTEAFF. CDR3 sequence (DNA): TGTGCCAGCAGCTTAACCCACCGGGGGACAGGGAACACTGAAGCTTTCTTT. J is TRBJ1-1 and V is TRBV7-8, with 8 bases fitting TRBD1. The CDR3 extends over 17 amino acids. Germline V gene lookup returns CDR1 SGHVS and CDR2 FQNEAQ. With 2 bases clipped from V and 1 base from J, the junction kept 9 bases outside the gene matches. The full variable domain, rest sourced from reference TRBV7-8 and TRBJ1-1, is GAGVSQSPRYKVAKRGQDVALRCDPISGHVSLFWYQQALGQGPEFLTYFQNEAQLDKSGLPSDRFFAERPEGSVSTLKIQRTQQEDSAVYLCASSLTHRGTGNTEAFFGQGTRLTVV.

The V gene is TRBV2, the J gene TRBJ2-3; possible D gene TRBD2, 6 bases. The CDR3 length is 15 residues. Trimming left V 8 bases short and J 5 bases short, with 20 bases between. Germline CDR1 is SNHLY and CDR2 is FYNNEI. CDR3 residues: CASGGLNRLRDTQYF. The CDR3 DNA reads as TGTGCCAGCGGAGGGCTCAACCGCCTCCGAGATACGCAGTATTTT.

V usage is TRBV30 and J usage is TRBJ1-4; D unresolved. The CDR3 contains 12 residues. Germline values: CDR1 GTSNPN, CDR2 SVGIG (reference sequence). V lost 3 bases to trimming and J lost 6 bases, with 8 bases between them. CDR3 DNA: TGTGCCTGGAGCTCTTCGGATGAAAAACTGTTTTTT. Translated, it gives CAWSSSDEKLFF.

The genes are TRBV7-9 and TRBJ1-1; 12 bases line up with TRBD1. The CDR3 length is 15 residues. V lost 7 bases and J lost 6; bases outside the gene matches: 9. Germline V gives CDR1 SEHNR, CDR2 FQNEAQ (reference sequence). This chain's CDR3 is CASTGTGGGRAEAFF. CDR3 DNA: TGTGCCAGCACCGGGACAGGGGGCGGTCGGGCTGAAGCTTTCTTT.

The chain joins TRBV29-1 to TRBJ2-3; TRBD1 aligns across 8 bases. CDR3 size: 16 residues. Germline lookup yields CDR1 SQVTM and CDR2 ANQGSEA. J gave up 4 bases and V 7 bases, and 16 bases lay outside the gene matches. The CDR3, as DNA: TGCAGCGCCCAGGTCCGGCAGGGGGCAGTGTCAGATACGCAGTATTTT. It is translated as CSAQVRQGAVSDTQYF.

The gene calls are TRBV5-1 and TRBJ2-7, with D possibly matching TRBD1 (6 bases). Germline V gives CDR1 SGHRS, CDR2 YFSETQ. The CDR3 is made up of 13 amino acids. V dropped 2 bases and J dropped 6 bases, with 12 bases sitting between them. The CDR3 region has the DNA TGCGCCAGCAGCTTCGGACAGCCCGTCGAGCAGTACTTC. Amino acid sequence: CASSFGQPVEQYF.

The CDR3 here is CAWIAQGELFF. CDR3 coding DNA: TGTGCCTGGATAGCGCAGGGGGAGCTGTTTTTT. The chain uses TRBV30 and TRBJ2-2; tentatively, D is TRBD2 (5 bases). The CDR3 totals 11 residues. Germline lookup yields CDR1 GTSNPN and CDR2 SVGIG (reference sequence). V was clipped by 4 bases and J by 8 bases, with 8 bases between them.

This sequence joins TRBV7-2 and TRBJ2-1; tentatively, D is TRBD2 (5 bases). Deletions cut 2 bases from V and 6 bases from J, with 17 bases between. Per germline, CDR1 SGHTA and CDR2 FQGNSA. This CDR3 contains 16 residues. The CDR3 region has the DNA TGTGCCAGCAGCTTAACTTGGCTAGTTGGAGGCAATGAGCAGTTCTTC. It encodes CASSLTWLVGGNEQFF.

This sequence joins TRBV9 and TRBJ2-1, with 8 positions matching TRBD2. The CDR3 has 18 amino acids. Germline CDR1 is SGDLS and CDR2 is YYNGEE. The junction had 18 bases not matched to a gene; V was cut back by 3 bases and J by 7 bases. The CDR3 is CASSAPPEVIREGNEQFF. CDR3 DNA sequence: TGTGCCAGCAGCGCTCCCCCTGAGGTGATACGGGAGGGGAATGAGCAGTTCTTC.

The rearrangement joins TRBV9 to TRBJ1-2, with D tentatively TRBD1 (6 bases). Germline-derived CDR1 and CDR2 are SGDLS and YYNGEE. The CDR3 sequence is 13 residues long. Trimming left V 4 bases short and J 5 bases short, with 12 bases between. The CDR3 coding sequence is TGTGCCAGCAGCCCCGGGACACCGTATGGCTACACCTTC. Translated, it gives CASSPGTPYGYTF.

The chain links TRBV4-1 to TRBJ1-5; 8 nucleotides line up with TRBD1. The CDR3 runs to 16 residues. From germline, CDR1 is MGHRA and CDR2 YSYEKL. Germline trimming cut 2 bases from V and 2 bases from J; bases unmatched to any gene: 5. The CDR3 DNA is TGCGCCAGCAGCCAACCGACAGGGGATCGCAATCAGCCCCAGCATTTT. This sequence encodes CASSQPTGDRNQPQHF.

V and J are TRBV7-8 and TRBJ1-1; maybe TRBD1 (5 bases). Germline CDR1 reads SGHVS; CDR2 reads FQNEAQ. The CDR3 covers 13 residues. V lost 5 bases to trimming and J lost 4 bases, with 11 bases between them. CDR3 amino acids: CASSRREGTEAFF. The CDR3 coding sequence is TGTGCCAGCAGCCGCAGGGAGGGCACTGAAGCTTTCTTT.

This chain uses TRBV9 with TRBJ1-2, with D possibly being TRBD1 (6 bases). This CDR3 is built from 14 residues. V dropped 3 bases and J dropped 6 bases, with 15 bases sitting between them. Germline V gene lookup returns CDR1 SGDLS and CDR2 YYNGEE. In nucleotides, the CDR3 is TGTGCCAGCAGCGATACAGGGTCCGTTCATGGCTACACCTTC. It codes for CASSDTGSVHGYTF.

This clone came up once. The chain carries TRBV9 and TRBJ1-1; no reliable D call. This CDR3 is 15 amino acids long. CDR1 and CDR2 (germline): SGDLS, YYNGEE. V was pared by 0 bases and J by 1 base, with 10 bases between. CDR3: CASSVGLSWNTEAFF. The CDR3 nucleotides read TGTGCCAGCAGCGTAGGTCTATCCTGGAACACTGAAGCTTTCTTT.

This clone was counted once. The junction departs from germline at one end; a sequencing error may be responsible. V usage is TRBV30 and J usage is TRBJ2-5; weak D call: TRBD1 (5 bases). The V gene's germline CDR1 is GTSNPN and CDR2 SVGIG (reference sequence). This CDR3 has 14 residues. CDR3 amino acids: CAWSVQVAQKTQYF. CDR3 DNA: TGTGCCTGGAGTGTACAGGTAGCCCAAAAGACCCAGTACTTC.

CDR3 coding DNA: TGTGCCAGCAGACCCGACTATAGCAATCAGCCCCAGCATTTT. It specifies CASRPDYSNQPQHF. J is TRBJ1-5 and V is TRBV6-1; no clear D gene. The ends were cut back, 6 bases at V and 0 bases at J, with 9 bases in the middle. The length of the CDR3 is 14 residues. Germline V lookup: CDR1 MNHNS, CDR2 SASEGT.